Sequencing of this T cell receptor (beta chain) was carried out in a study of chemoradiotherapy in HPV16-positive cancers (dated by TCRdb to between 2021 and 2023). Context from the whole study: Using functional T-cell assays on cells from two HPV16-positive patients, the researchers defined candidate HPV-specific T-cell clones and common TCR motifs. The study asked whether T-cell immunity against the HPV oncoproteins E6 and E7 changes during chemoradiotherapy and whether it affects survival. TCR repertoires from over 75 patients with HPV-related cancers were then used to track the candidate HPV-specific TCRs and motifs. Results and caveats for the whole study, not just this receptor: The survival association was reported for HPV16-positive patients, and the functional definition of HPV-specific T cells was derived from only two HPV16-positive patients. In HPV16-positive patients, expansion of HPV-responsive T cells during chemoradiotherapy was found to be associated with improved recurrence-free survival. Expansion of candidate HPV-specific clones and E7-related TCR motifs was observed in the tumor microenvironment during treatment, whereas no such expansion was observed for non-HPV-specific T cells.

The library was prepared using the immunoSEQ multiplex PCR assay. What TCRdb holds here is the immuneACCESS table cut down to in-frame rearrangements. Part of the clones is not present; checked against another copy, under half of the missing clones reflect an unresolved V gene, and the others are unexplained. The sample table holds about 17,000 clones, of which roughly 90% were seen once. The top ten clonotypes cover 13% to 15% of the sample. Remarks on this clone: This clone's antigen is unknown. Base qualities are not at hand, and no much larger clone is one base apart.

Repertoires were sampled repeatedly over the course of chemoradiotherapy so that clonal expansion in the tumor microenvironment could be followed. V is shortened by 6 bases, J by 6 bases, and the region joining them spans 18 bases. CDR1 KGHSH and CDR2 LQKENI were looked up in the germline V gene. CDR3 length: 15 amino acids, cysteine to phenylalanine. Just CDR3 DNA is preserved here, 45 bases in frame from base 1. The clonotype was recovered from a human donor with HPV-associated anogenital cancer. The sample in question was blood, obtained from a patient who underwent chemoradiotherapy. This chain joins TRBV18 to TRBJ2-1, with the D gene possibly TRBD1 or TRBD2, each one fitting 6 bases. The CDR3 reads CASSGYGGARNEQFF. The nucleotides read TGTGCCAGCTCGGGGTACGGGGGCGCGCGCAATGAGCAGTTCTTC.